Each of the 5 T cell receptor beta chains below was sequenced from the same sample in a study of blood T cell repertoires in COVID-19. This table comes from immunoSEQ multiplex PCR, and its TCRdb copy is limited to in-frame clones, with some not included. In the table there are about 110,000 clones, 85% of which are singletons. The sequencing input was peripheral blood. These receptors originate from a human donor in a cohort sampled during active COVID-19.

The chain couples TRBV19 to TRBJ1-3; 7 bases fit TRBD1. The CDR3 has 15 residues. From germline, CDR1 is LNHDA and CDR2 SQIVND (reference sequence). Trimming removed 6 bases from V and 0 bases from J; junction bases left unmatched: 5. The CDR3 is CASRASGGSGNTIYF. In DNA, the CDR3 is TGTGCCAGTAGGGCCTCAGGGGGCTCTGGAAACACCATATATTTT.

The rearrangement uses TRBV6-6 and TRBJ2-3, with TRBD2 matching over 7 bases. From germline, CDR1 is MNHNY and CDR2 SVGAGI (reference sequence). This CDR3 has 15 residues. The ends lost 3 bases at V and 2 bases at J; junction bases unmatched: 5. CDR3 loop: CASSYRLAVTDTQYF. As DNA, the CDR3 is TGTGCCAGCAGTTATCGACTAGCTGTCACAGATACGCAGTATTTT.

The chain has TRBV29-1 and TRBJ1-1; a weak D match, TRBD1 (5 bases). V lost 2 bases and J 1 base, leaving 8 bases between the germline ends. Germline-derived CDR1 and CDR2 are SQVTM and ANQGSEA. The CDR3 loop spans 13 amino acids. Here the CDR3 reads CSVEQGQNTEAFF. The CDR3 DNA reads TGCAGCGTTGAACAGGGCCAGAACACTGAAGCTTTCTTT.

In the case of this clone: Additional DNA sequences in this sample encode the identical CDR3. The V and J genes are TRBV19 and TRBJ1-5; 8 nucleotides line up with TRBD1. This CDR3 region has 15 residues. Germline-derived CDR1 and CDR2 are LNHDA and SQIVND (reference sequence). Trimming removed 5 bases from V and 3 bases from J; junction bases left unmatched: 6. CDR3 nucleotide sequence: TGTGCCAGTAGTCCGGGGGACAGGCCCAATCAGCCCCAGCATTTT. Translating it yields CASSPGDRPNQPQHF.

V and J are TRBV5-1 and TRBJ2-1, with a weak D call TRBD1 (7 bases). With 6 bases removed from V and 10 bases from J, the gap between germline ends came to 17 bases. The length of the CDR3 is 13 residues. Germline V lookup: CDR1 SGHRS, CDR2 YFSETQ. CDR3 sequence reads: CASNRGGAGEQFF. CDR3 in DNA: TGCGCCAGCAACAGGGGCGGGGCCGGGGAGCAGTTCTTC.